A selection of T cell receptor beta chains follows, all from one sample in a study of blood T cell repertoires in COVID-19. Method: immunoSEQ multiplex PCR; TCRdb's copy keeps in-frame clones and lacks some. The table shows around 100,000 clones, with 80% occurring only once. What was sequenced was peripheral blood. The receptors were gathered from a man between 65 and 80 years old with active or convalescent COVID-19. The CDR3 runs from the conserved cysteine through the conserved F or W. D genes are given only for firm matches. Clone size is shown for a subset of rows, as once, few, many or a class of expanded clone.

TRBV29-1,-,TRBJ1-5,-,CSVTSTHGGSNQPQHF,TGCAGCGTCACATCTACACATGGGGGCAGCAATCAGCCCCAGCATTTT
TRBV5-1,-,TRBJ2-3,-,CASSHPSGSDTQYF,TGCGCCAGCAGCCACCCTTCAGGGTCAGATACGCAGTATTTT
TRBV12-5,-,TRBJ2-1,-,CASGLGTRGTYNEQFF,TGTGCTAGTGGTTTGGGGACTAGGGGGACCTACAATGAGCAGTTCTTC
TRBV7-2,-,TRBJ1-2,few,CASSLDTRAAAGYTF,TGTGCCAGCAGCTTAGATACCAGGGCTGCGGCTGGCTACACCTTC
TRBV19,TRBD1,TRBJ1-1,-,CASSFRTGYTEAFF,TGTGCCAGTAGTTTCCGGACAGGGTACACTGAAGCTTTCTTT
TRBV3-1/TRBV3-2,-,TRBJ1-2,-,CASSQPEGYGYTF,TGTGCCAGCAGCCAACCAGAGGGTTATGGCTACACCTTC
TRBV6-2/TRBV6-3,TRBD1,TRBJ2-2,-,CASSYPTGGNTGELFF,TGTGCCAGCAGTTACCCGACAGGGGGCAACACCGGGGAGCTGTTTTTT
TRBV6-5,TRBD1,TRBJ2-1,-,CASSPRDRGYNEQFF,TGTGCCAGCAGCCCCCGGGACAGGGGTTACAATGAGCAGTTCTTC
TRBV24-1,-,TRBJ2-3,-,CATSGQTSTDTQYF,TGTGCCACCAGTGGCCAAACTAGCACAGATACGCAGTATTTT
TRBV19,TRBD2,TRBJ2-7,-,CASSMLLAGVREQYF,TGTGCCAGTAGTATGCTTCTAGCGGGAGTACGGGAGCAGTACTTC
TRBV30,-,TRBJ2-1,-,CAWSQRRISYNEQFF,TGTGCCTGGAGTCAGCGCCGGATATCCTACAATGAGCAGTTCTTC
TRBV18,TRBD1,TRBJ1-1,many,CASSSGQGAFYTEAFF,TGTGCCAGCTCAAGCGGACAGGGGGCTTTCTACACTGAAGCTTTCTTT
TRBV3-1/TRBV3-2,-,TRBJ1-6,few,CASRWSSYNSPLHF,TGTGCCAGCAGGTGGAGCTCCTATAATTCACCCCTCCACTTT
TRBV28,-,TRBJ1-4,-,CASSLAGTNEKLFF,TGTGCCAGCAGTTTGGCGGGGACTAATGAAAAACTGTTTTTT
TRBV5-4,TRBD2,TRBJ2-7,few,CASSNPPGLATRSSYEQYF,TGTGCCAGCAGCAACCCCCCGGGACTAGCAACTAGGAGCTCCTACGAGCAGTACTTC
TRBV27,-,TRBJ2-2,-,CASSFVGGMNTGELFF,TGTGCCAGCAGTTTTGTCGGAGGCATGAACACCGGGGAGCTGTTTTTT